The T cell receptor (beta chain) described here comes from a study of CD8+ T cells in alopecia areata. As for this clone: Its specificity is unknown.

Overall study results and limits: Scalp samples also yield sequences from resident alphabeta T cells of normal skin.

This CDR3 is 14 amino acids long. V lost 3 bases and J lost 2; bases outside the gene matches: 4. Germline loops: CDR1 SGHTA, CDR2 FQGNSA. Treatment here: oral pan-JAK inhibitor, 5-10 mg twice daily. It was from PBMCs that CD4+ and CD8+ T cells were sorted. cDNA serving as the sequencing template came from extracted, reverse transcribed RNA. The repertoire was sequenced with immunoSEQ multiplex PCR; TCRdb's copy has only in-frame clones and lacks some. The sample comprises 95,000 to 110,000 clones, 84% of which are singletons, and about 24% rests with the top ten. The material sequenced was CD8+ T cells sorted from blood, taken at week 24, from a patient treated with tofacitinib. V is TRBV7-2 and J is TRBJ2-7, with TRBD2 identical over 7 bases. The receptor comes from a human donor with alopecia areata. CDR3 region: CASSLSGAPYEQYF. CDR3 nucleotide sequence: TGTGCCAGCAGCTTGAGCGGGGCCCCCTACGAGCAGTACTTC.